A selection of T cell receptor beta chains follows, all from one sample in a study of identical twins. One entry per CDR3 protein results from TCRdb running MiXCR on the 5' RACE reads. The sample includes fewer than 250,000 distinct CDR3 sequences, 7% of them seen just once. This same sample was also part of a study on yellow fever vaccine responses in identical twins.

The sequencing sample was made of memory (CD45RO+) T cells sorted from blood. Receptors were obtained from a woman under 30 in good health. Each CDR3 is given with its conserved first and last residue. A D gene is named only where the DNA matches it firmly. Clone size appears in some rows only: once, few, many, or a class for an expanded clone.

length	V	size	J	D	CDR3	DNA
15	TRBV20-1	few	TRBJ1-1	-	CSARDIVGGDTEAFF	TGCAGTGCTAGAGATATAGTAGGAGGAGACACTGAAGCTTTCTTT
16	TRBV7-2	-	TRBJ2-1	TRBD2	CASSPSSGGTNNEQFF	TGTGCCAGCAGCCCAAGTAGCGGGGGAACAAACAATGAGCAGTTCTTC
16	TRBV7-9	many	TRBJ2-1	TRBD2	CASSPGLAGVYNEQFF	TGTGCCAGCAGCCCCGGACTAGCGGGAGTCTACAATGAGCAGTTCTTC
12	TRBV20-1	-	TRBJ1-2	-	CSARDNTYGYTF	TGCAGTGCTAGAGATAATACCTATGGCTACACCTTC
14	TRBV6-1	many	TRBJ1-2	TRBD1	CASSTGTGAYGYTF	TGTGCCAGCAGCACCGGGACAGGGGCTTATGGCTACACCTTC
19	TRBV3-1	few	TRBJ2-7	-	CATCQARLVWWLSIYEQYF	TGTGCCACCTGCCAAGCTAGACTAGTTTGGTGGCTTTCAATTTACGAGCAGTACTTC
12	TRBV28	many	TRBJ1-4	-	CASRVANEKLFF	TGTGCCAGCAGGGTGGCTAATGAAAAACTGTTTTTT
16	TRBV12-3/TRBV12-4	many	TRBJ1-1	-	CASSFGQVTMNTEAFF	TGTGCCAGCAGTTTTGGGCAGGTTACCATGAACACTGAAGCTTTCTTT
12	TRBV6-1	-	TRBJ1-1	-	CASSEYDTEAFF	TGTGCCAGCAGTGAATACGACACCGAAGCTTTCTTT
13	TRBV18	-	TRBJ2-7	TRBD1	CASSPTGGDEQYF	TGTGCCAGCTCACCAACAGGGGGCGACGAGCAGTACTTC
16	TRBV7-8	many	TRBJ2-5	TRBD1	CASSLVGTGVRETQYF	TGTGCCAGCAGCTTAGTAGGGACAGGGGTTCGAGAGACCCAGTACTTC
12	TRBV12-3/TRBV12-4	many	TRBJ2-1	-	CASRDGKNEQFF	TGTGCCAGCCGGGACGGCAAGAATGAGCAGTTCTTC
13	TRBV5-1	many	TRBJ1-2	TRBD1	CASARTGEFGYTF	TGCGCCAGCGCACGGACAGGGGAATTTGGCTACACCTTC
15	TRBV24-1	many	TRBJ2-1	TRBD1	CATSVGDRTYNEQFF	TGTGCCACCAGTGTAGGGGACAGGACCTACAATGAGCAGTTCTTC
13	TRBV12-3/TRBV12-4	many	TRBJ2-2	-	CASSLGSTGELFF	TGTGCCAGCAGTTTAGGGAGCACCGGGGAGCTGTTTTTT
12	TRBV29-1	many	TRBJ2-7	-	CSVAATFYEQYF	TGCAGCGTTGCCGCCACCTTCTACGAGCAGTACTTC
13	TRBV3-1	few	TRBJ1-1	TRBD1	CASSPLTGAEAFF	TGTGCCAGCAGCCCTCTGACAGGGGCTGAAGCTTTCTTT
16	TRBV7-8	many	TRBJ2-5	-	CASSLAPNLPQETQYF	TGTGCCAGCAGCTTAGCTCCGAACCTCCCTCAAGAGACCCAGTACTTC
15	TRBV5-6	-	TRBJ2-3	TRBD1	CASTYRDRGTDTQYF	TGTGCCAGCACCTACCGGGACAGGGGCACAGATACGCAGTATTTT
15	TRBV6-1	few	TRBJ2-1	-	CATERGGLTYNEQFF	TGTGCCACCGAAAGGGGTGGGCTTACCTACAATGAGCAGTTCTTC
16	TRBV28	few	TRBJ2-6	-	CASRATGPSGANVLTF	TGTGCCAGCAGGGCGACAGGACCCTCTGGGGCCAACGTCCTGACTTTC
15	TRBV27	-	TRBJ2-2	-	CASSPGAFGAGELFF	-
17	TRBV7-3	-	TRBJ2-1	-	CASSWVGGHSSYNEQFF	TGTGCCAGCAGCTGGGTGGGCGGGCATAGCTCCTACAATGAGCAGTTCTTC
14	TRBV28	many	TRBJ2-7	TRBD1	CASSFLDRLYEQYF	TGTGCCAGCAGTTTTCTGGACAGGCTGTACGAGCAGTACTTC
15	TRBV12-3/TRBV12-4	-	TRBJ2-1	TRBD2	CASSYGGDPYNEQFF	TGTGCCAGCAGTTACGGGGGGGACCCCTACAATGAGCAGTTCTTC
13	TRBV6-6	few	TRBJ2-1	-	CASRKGLLNEQFF	TGTGCCAGCAGGAAGGGCCTCCTCAATGAGCAGTTCTTC
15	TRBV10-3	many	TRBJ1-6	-	CAISPLDRGYSPLHF	TGTGCCATCAGTCCCCTCGACAGAGGATACTCACCCCTCCACTTT
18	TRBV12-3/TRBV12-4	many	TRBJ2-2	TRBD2	CASSLAPLAGLNTGELFF	TGTGCCAGCAGTTTAGCGCCGTTAGCGGGGCTTAACACCGGGGAGCTGTTTTTT
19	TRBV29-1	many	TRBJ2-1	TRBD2	CSVGWRRGTSGTSYNEQFF	TGCAGCGTTGGATGGAGACGGGGGACTAGCGGGACCTCCTACAATGAGCAGTTCTTC
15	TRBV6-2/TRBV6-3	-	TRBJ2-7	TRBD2	CASTSAGLAGVFRYF	TGTGCCAGCACCTCAGCGGGACTAGCGGGAGTGTTTCGGTACTTC
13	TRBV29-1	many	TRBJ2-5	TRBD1	CSGKGQNQETQYF	TGCAGCGGAAAGGGACAGAACCAAGAGACCCAGTACTTC
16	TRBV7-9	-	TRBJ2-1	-	CASSAYFRSSYNEQFF	TGTGCCAGCAGCGCTTATTTTCGGAGCTCCTACAATGAGCAGTTCTTC
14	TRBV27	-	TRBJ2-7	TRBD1	CASRPDRVTYEQYF	TGTGCCAGCAGACCGGACAGGGTAACCTACGAGCAGTACTTC
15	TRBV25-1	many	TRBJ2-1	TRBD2	CASAPYLSGVNEQFF	TGTGCCAGCGCACCATATCTTAGCGGGGTGAATGAGCAGTTCTTC
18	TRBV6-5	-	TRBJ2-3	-	CASSYSPGGGGLQATQYF	TGTGCCAGCAGTTACTCGCCCGGCGGTGGGGGCTTACAGGCTACGCAGTATTTT
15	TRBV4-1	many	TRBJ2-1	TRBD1	CASSQVGQGLNEQFF	TGCGCCAGCAGTCAGGTGGGACAGGGGCTCAATGAGCAGTTCTTC
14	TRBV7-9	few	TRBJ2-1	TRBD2	CASLEAAGYNEQFF	TGTGCCAGCCTTGAGGCAGCGGGGTACAATGAGCAGTTCTTC
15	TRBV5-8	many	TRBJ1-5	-	CASSLSILGNQPQHF	TGTGCCAGCAGCTTGTCTATTCTGGGCAATCAGCCCCAGCATTTT
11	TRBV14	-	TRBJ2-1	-	CASSQGVGEFF	TGTGCCAGCAGCCAAGGGGTAGGCGAGTTCTTC
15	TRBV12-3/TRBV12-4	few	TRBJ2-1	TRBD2	CASTWTSGRMYEQFF	TGTGCCAGCACCTGGACTAGCGGGAGAATGTATGAGCAGTTCTTC
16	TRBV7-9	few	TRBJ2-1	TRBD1	CASSRRETDRYNEQFF	TGTGCCAGCAGCCGTAGGGAAACGGACAGGTACAATGAGCAGTTCTTC
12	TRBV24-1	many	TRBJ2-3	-	CATSDDTDTQYF	TGTGCCACCAGTGATGATACAGATACGCAGTATTTT
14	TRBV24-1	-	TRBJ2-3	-	CATSDLLGSDTQYF	TGTGCCACCAGTGATTTACTGGGTTCAGATACGCAGTATTTT
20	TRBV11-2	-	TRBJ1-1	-	CASSFLGRGSSARRDTEAFF	TGTGCCAGCAGCTTCTTGGGGCGGGGTTCCAGTGCACGGAGGGACACTGAAGCTTTCTTT
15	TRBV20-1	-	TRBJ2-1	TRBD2	CSAIGLAVIYNEQFF	TGCAGTGCTATAGGCCTAGCGGTAATTTACAATGAGCAGTTCTTC
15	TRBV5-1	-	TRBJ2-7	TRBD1	CASSGGTGLLYEQYF	TGCGCCAGCAGCGGGGGGACAGGCCTCCTTTACGAGCAGTACTTC
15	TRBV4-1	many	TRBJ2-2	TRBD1	CASSQPWTGAGELFF	TGCGCCAGCAGCCAACCCTGGACAGGCGCCGGGGAGCTGTTTTTT
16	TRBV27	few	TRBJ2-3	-	CASSSIFSGGTDTQYF	TGTGCCAGCAGCTCCATATTTTCCGGGGGCACAGATACGCAGTATTTT